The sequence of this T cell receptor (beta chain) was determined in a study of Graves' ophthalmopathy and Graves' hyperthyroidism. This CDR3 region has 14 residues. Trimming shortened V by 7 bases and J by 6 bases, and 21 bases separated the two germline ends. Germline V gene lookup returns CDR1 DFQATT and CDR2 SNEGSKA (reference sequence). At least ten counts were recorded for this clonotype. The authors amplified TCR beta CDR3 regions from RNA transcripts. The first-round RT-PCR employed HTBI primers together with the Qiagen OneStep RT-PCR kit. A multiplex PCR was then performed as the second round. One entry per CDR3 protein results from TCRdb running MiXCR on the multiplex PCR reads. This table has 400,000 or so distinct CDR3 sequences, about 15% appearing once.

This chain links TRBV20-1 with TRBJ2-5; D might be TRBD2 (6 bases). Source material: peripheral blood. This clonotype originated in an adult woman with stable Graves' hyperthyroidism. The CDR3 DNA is TGCAGTGTCGAGGTTGGGGCCCGGGGGAAGACCCAGTACTTC. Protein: CSVEVGARGKTQYF.